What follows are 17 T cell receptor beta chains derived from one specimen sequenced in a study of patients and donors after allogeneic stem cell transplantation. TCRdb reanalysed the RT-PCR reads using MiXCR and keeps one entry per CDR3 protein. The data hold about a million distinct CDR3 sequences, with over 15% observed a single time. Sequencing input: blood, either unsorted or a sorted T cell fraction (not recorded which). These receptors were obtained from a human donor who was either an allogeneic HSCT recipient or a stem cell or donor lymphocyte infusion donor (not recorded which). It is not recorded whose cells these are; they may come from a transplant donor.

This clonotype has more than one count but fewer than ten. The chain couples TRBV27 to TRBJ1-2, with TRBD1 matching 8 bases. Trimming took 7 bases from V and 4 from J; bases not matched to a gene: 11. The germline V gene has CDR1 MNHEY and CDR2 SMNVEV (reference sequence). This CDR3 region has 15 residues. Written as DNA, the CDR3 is TGTGCCAGCAAACGGACAGGGTCCCGCGGCTATGGCTACACCTTC. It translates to CASKRTGSRGYGYTF.

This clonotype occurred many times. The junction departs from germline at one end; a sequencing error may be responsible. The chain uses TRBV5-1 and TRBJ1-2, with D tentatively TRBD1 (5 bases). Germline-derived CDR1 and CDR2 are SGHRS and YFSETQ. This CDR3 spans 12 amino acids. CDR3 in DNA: TGTGCCAGCAGCTTAGGGACGGACGGCTACACCTTC. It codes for CASSLGTDGYTF.

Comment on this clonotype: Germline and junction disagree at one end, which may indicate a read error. The CDR3 DNA reads as TGTGCCACCAGCCAACGGACAGACTATGGCTACACCTTC. Translating gives CATSQRTDYGYTF. J is TRBJ1-2 and V is TRBV4-2, with a weak D call TRBD1 (6 bases). This CDR3 contains 13 residues. Germline loops: CDR1 LGHNA, CDR2 YNFKEQ.

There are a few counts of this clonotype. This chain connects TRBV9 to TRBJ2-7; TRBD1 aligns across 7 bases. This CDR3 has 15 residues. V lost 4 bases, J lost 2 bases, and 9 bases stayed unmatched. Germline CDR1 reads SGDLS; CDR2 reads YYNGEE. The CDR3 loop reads CASSYGQVGTYEQYF. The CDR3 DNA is TGTGCCAGCAGCTACGGACAGGTGGGAACCTACGAGCAGTACTTC. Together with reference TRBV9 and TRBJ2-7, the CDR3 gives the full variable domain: DSGVTQTPKHLITATGQRVTLRCSPRSGDLSVYWYQQSLDQGLQFLIQYYNGEERAKGNILERFSAQQFPDLHSELNLSSLELGDSALYFCASSYGQVGTYEQYFGPGTRLTVT.

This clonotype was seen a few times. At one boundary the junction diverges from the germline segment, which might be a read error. CDR3 amino acids: CASSPNRGPRLF. The CDR3 DNA follows: TGTGCCAGCAGCCCCAACAGGGGCCCTCGCCTTTTT. This chain uses TRBV13 with TRBJ1-1, with 7 bases fitting TRBD1. The germline CDR1 and CDR2 sequences are PRHDT and FYEKMQ (reference sequence). The length of the CDR3 is 12 residues. Full variable domain (outside the CDR3, taken from reference TRBV13 and TRBJ1-1): AAGVIQSPRHLIKEKRETATLKCYPIPRHDTVYWYQQGPGQDPQFLISFYEKMQSDKGSIPDRFSAQQFSDYHSELNMSSLELGDSALYFCASSPNRGPRLFGQGTRLTVV.

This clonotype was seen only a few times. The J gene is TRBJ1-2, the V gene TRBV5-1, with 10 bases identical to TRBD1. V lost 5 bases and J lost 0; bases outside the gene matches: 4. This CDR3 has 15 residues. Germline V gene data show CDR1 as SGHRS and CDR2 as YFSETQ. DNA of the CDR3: TGCGCCAGCAGAGACAGGGGGCCGTCTAACTATGGCTACACCTTC. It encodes CASRDRGPSNYGYTF.

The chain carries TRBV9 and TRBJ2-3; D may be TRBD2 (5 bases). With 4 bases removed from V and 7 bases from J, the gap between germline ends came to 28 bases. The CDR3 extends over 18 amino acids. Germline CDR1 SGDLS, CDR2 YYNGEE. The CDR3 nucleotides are TGTGCCAGCAGCTTCCGGGATTTCCGATCCCACGTAGAGAATACGCAGTATTTT. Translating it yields CASSFRDFRSHVENTQYF. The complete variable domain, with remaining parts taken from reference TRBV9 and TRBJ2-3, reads DSGVTQTPKHLITATGQRVTLRCSPRSGDLSVYWYQQSLDQGLQFLIQYYNGEERAKGNILERFSAQQFPDLHSELNLSSLELGDSALYFCASSFRDFRSHVENTQYFGPGTRLTVL.

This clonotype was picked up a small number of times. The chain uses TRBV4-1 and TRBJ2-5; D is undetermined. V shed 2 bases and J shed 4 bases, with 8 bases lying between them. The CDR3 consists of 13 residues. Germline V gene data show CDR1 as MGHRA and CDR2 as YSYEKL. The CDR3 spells CASSQPSGETQYF. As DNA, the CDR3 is TGCGCCAGCAGCCAACCCTCGGGAGAGACCCAGTACTTC.

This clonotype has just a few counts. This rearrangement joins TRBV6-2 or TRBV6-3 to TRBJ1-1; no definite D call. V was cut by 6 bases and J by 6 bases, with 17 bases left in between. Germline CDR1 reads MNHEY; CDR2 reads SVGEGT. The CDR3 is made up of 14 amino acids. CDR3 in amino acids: CASSHGSGRAEAFF. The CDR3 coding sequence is TGTGCCAGCAGCCACGGGTCGGGGAGGGCTGAAGCTTTCTTT.

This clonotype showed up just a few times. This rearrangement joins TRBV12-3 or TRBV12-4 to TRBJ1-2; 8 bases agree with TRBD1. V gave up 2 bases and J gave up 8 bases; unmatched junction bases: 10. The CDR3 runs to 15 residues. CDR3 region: CASSLSTKQGGGYTF. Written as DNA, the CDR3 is TGTGCCAGCAGTTTATCCACGAAACAGGGGGGAGGCTACACCTTC.

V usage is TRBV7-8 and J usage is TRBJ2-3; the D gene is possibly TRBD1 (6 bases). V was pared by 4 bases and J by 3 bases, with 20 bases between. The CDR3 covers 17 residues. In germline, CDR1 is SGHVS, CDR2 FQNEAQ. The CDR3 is CASSSPDRIPFTDTQYF. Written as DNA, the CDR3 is TGTGCCAGCAGCTCCCCTGACAGGATCCCATTTACAGATACGCAGTATTTT.

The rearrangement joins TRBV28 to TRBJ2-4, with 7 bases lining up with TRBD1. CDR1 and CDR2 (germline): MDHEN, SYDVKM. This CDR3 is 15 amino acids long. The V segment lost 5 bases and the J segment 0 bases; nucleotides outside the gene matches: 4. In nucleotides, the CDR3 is TGTGCCAGCAGTGGGACAGCTATAGCCAAAAACATTCAGTACTTC. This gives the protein CASSGTAIAKNIQYF.

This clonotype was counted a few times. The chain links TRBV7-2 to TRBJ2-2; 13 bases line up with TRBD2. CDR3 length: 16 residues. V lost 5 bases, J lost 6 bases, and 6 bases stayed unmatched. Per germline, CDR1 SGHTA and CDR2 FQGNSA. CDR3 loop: CASSRTSGRAAGELFF. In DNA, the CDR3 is TGTGCCAGCAGCCGCACTAGCGGGAGGGCGGCCGGGGAGCTGTTTTTT. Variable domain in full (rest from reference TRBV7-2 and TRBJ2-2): GAGVSQSPSNKVTEKGKDVELRCDPISGHTALYWYRQSLGQGLEFLIYFQGNSAPDKSGLPSDRFSAERTGGSVSTLTIQRTQQEDSAVYLCASSRTSGRAAGELFFGEGSRLTVL.

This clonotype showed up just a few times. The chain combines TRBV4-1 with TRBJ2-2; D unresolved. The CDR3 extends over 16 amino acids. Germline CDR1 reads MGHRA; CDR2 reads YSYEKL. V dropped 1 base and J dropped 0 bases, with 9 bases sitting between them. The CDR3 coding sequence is TGCGCCAGCAGCCAAGTTGAGGTTGCGAACACCGGGGAGCTGTTTTTT. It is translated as CASSQVEVANTGELFF.

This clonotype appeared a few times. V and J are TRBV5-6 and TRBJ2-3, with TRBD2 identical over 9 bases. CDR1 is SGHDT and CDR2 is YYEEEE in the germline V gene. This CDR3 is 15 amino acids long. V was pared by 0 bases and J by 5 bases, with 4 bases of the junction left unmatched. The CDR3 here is CASSLVLAGLDTQYF. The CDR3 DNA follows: TGTGCCAGCAGCTTGGTTCTAGCGGGATTAGATACGCAGTATTTT.

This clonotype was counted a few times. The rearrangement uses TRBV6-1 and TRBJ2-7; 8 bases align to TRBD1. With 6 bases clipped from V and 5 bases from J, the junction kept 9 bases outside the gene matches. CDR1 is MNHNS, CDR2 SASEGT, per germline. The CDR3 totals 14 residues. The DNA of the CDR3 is TGTGCCAGCAGACCGCCAGGGGGCTTGCACGAGCAGTACTTC. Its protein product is CASRPPGGLHEQYF.

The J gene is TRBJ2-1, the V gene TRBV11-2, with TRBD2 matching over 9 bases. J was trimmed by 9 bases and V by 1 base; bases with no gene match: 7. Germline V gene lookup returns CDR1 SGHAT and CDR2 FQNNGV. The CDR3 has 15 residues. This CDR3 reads CASSLVPSGVSEQFF. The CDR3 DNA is TGTGCCAGCAGCTTAGTACCTAGCGGGGTGAGTGAGCAGTTCTTC.